One T cell receptor beta chain is described in this entry. Its antigen is currently unknown. PCR primers comprised 60 Vbeta and 13 Jbeta primers. Authors' methods: An analysis that came later counted tens of millions of unique TCR beta chains, roughly 11 million shared. Profiling relied on immunoSEQ multiplex PCR, and the TCRdb table lists in-frame clones only, not all of them. D and trimming were read from the DNA, whereas the V and J calls and clone size are those reported in that table. The sample table includes 150,000 to 250,000 clones. This sample was included in a study of cytomegalovirus exposure and HLA in healthy donors. Study-wide findings and caveats: Analyzed later, association rates of TCRs varied across HLA loci, with DRB1 most and HLA-C fewest. Upon later analysis, HLA-associated TCR beta chains proved more clonally expanded than other, equally common chains. TCR beta V- and J-gene trimming, according to a later analysis, was linked to a missense DCLRE1C variant.

The germline V gene encodes CDR1 SGHVS and CDR2 FNYEAQ. The germline V and J ends were trimmed by 5 bases and 4 bases, with 23 bases remaining between them. The CDR3 is 17 residues long. J is TRBJ2-5 and V is TRBV7-6; D possibly corresponds to TRBD2 (7 bases). The receptor's source is a boy aged 5-17 years in good health and CMV-seronegative. The specimen was PBMCs. CDR3 in amino acids: CASSPYIVGGGGETQYF. The CDR3 DNA sequence: TGTGCCAGCAGCCCGTATATCGTCGGGGGCGGGGGAGAGACCCAGTACTTC.